These 12 T cell receptor beta chains came from one sample sequenced in a study of OX40 agonist ivuxolimab in advanced cancers. Clones were read by immunoSEQ multiplex PCR, and TCRdb kept only the in-frame ones, dropping some. This sample has about 50,000 clones, with more than 75% found just once. Sequenced material: CD4+ or CD8+ T cells sorted from blood, taken in a trial of the OX40 agonist ivuxolimab. The receptors derive from an adult with an advanced solid tumor such as melanoma, head and neck, liver or kidney cancer.

This clone was seen only once. This CDR3 reads CASSFLLSGTREQYF. CDR3 bases: TGTGCCAGCAGCTTCCTCCTAAGCGGGACGAGAGAGCAGTACTTC. J is TRBJ2-7 and V is TRBV5-6, with 7 bases lining up with TRBD2. The J segment lost 7 bases and the V segment lost 2 bases, leaving 12 bases of the junction unmatched. This CDR3 comprises 15 residues. Germline V gene sequence: CDR1 SGHDT, CDR2 YYEEEE.

The V gene is TRBV7-9, the J gene TRBJ2-5; 10 positions match TRBD2. CDR1 and CDR2 (germline): SEHNR, FQNEAQ (reference sequence). J lost 5 bases, V lost 1 base, and 7 bases had no gene match. CDR3 size: 16 residues. The CDR3 loop is CASSLVASGSTETQYF. For the CDR3, the DNA is TGTGCCAGCAGCTTAGTTGCTAGCGGGAGTACCGAGACCCAGTACTTC.

The V and J genes are TRBV10-3 and TRBJ2-3, with 15 bases identical to TRBD2. CDR3 size: 16 residues. Losses at the gene ends were 4 bases for V and 6 bases for J; bases not matched to a gene: 5. The germline CDR1 and CDR2 sequences are ENHRY and SYGVKD. CDR3 in amino acids: CAISGTSGGARDTQYF. As DNA, the CDR3 is TGTGCCATCAGTGGGACTAGCGGGGGGGCCCGTGATACGCAGTATTTT.

The chain couples TRBV6-1 to TRBJ2-7; TRBD1 aligns across 7 bases. V was pared by 10 bases and J by 3 bases, with 12 bases of the junction left unmatched. Germline-derived CDR1 and CDR2 are MNHNS and SASEGT. The CDR3 contains 14 residues. CDR3 nucleotide sequence: TGTGCCACGGAACACGGGACAGCAGTCTACGAGCAGTACTTC. Residues: CATEHGTAVYEQYF.

The rearrangement joins TRBV2 to TRBJ2-1; D is perhaps TRBD2 (6 bases). Trimming removed 5 bases at V and 9 bases at J, with 11 bases between. Germline loops: CDR1 SNHLY, CDR2 FYNNEI. The CDR3 contains 12 residues. This CDR3 reads CASSRLGGEQFF. The CDR3 DNA sequence: TGTGCCAGCAGTAGACTAGGAGGTGAGCAGTTCTTC.

The CDR3 DNA reads TGTGCCAGCAGTTCTCTCGGCGGCTACACCTTC. Its translation is CASSSLGGYTF. The chain has TRBV6-6 and TRBJ1-2; D ambiguous. Germline CDR1 reads MNHNY; CDR2 reads SVGAGI (reference sequence). V lost 4 bases and J lost 8, with 8 bases in between. The CDR3 totals 11 residues.

This chain joins TRBV5-1 and TRBJ2-3; possibly TRBD2 for D (7 bases). The CDR3 runs 16 residues. V gave up 4 bases and J gave up 1 base, with 16 bases separating them. From germline, CDR1 is SGHRS and CDR2 YFSETQ. CDR3 bases: TGCGCCAGCAGCGGTCAGTCGGGGGGCGGCACAGATACGCAGTATTTT. Translation: CASSGQSGGGTDTQYF.

The chain recombines TRBV7-9 with TRBJ2-2; D possibly corresponds to TRBD2 (5 bases). Germline values: CDR1 SEHNR, CDR2 FQNEAQ (reference sequence). V was cut by 3 bases and J by 6 bases, with 14 bases left in between. CDR3 length equals 15 residues. The CDR3 DNA reads as TGTGCCAGCAGCTTCGGGGAACTCGTCCCCGGGGAGCTGTTTTTT. Translation gives CASSFGELVPGELFF.

The rearrangement links TRBV4-2 to TRBJ2-5; D perhaps matches TRBD2 (6 bases). Germline CDR1 is LGHNA and CDR2 is YNFKEQ. CDR3 length equals 17 residues. The V and J ends lost 4 bases and 1 base respectively, with 19 bases between them. The CDR3 DNA is TGTGCCAGCAGCCTGCGGTCAGGGACTCCCCCCCAAGAGACCCAGTACTTC. Its translation: CASSLRSGTPPQETQYF.

The rearrangement links TRBV5-1 to TRBJ2-7, with 8 bases identical to TRBD2. CDR1 and CDR2 from the germline V gene are SGHRS and YFSETQ. CDR3 length: 14 amino acids. Losses at the gene ends were 4 bases for V and 3 bases for J; bases not matched to a gene: 6. The CDR3 DNA reads as TGCGCCAGCAGCCGGAGCGGGAGAGTCTACGAGCAGTACTTC. It yields the protein CASSRSGRVYEQYF.

V gene TRBV5-1 combines with J gene TRBJ2-7; D gene ambiguous. CDR3 length equals 15 residues. Trimming cost V 1 base and J 2 bases, with 13 bases left between them. CDR1 SGHRS and CDR2 YFSETQ come from the germline V gene. This CDR3 reads CASSLRIPPAYEQYF. The CDR3 DNA sequence: TGCGCCAGCAGCTTGAGGATTCCCCCGGCCTACGAGCAGTACTTC.

V gene TRBV7-9 combines with J gene TRBJ1-4; D uncertain. With 1 base removed from V and 0 bases from J, the gap between germline ends came to 6 bases. Germline V gene sequence: CDR1 SEHNR, CDR2 FQNEAQ (reference sequence). This CDR3 region has 15 residues. The CDR3 DNA is TGTGCCAGCAGCTTAGACAGTTCAACTAATGAAAAACTGTTTTTT. Translation gives CASSLDSSTNEKLFF.